Here is one T cell receptor (beta chain) with its context. The target antigen is unknown. At one boundary the junction diverges from the germline segment, which might be a read error. CDR3 size: 16 residues. Germline assignment: CDR1 LNHDA and CDR2 SQIVND (reference sequence). This entry is derived from a study of T cells in Graves' hyperthyroidism and ophthalmopathy. Overall study results and limits: Prediction of ophthalmopathy progression came a median around 7.1 months pre-onset. Most thyroid clonotypes expanded above 0.001 appeared in blood too.

Regions amplified from RNA transcripts were the TCR beta CDR3 regions. The HTBI set primed first-round TCR CDR3 RT-PCR. TCRdb ran MiXCR on the multiplex PCR reads and lists one entry per CDR3 protein. The sample has around 760,000 distinct CDR3 sequences; roughly a third are singletons. The sequencing input was blood. The clonotype originates from a woman between 35 and 50 years old with Graves' hyperthyroidism. The gene calls are TRBV19 and TRBJ2-7; D is tentatively TRBD1 or TRBD2 (5 bases each). In DNA form, the CDR3 reads TGTGCCAGCAGTTACCTCCCGGGACGGACAACCTACGAGCAGCACTTC. Amino acids: CASSYLPGRTTYEQHF.